The entry below gives a single T cell receptor beta chain sequence along with its context. What it binds is unknown. Profiling relied on immunoSEQ multiplex PCR, and the TCRdb table lists in-frame clones only, not all of them. Of 60,000 to 80,000 clones listed, roughly 84% are singletons. Stage II-IVA oral cavity squamous cell carcinoma was new and untreated by systemic or radiation therapy. This specimen belongs to a study of neoadjuvant anti-PD-1 for oral cavity cancer. Study-level information: Nivolumab at 3 mg/kg was mostly given biweekly, three to four doses, pre-surgery.

Germline V CDR1 and CDR2: MNHNS, SASEGT. The CDR3 totals 19 residues. The J segment lost 7 bases and the V segment lost 4 bases, leaving 17 bases of the junction unmatched. Study-wide points: Only a few patients per response group were TCR-analyzed; validation needed.

This chain uses TRBV6-1 with TRBJ1-4, with TRBD1 matching over 11 bases. Specimen: PBMCs, collected before nivolumab (anti-PD-1) treatment. This TCR was sampled from a person aged 35-80 years with oral cavity squamous cell carcinoma. CDR3 DNA: TGTGCCAGCAGTGGCTTGCCGGGGACAGGGGGTTTGAAAGGTGAAAAACTGTTTTTT. Protein product: CASSGLPGTGGLKGEKLFF.